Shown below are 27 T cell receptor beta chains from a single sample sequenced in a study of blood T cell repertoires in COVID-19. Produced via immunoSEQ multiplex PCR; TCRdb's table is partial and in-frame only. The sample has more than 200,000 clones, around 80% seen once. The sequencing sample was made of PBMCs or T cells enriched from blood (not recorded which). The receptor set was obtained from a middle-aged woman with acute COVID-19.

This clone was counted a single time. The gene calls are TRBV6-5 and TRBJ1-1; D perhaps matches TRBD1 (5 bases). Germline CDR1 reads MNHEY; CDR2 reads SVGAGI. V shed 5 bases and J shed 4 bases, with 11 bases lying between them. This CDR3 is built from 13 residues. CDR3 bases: TGTGCCAGCAGTAAGCAGGGTTTCACTGAAGCTTTCTTT. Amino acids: CASSKQGFTEAFF.

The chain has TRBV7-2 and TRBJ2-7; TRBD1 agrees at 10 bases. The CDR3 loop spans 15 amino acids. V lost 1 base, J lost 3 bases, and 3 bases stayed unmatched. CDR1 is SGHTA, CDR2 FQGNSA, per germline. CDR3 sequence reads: CASSLERDRGYEQYF. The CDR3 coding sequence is TGTGCCAGCAGCTTAGAACGGGACAGGGGCTACGAGCAGTACTTC. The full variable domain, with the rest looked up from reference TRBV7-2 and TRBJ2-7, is GAGVSQSPSNKVTEKGKDVELRCDPISGHTALYWYRQSLGQGLEFLIYFQGNSAPDKSGLPSDRFSAERTGGSVSTLTIQRTQQEDSAVYLCASSLERDRGYEQYFGPGTRLTVT.

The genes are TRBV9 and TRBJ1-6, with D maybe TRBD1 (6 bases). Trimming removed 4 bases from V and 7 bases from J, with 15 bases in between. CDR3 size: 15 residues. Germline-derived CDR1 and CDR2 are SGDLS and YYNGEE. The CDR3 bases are TGTGCCAGCAGCACCGCACGGACAGAAAATTCACCCCTCCACTTT. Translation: CASSTARTENSPLHF.

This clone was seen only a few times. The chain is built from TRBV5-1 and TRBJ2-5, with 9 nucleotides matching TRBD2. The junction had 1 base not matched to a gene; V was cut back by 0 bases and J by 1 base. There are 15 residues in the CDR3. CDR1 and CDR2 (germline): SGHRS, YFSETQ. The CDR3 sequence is CASSLEGLAQETQYF. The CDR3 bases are TGCGCCAGCAGCTTGGAGGGACTAGCCCAAGAGACCCAGTACTTC.

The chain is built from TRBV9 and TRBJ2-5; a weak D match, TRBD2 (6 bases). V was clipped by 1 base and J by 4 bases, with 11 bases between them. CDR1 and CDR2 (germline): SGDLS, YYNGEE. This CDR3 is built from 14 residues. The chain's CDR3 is CASSVNAGRETQYF. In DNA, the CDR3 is TGTGCCAGCAGCGTAAATGCGGGAAGAGAGACCCAGTACTTC.

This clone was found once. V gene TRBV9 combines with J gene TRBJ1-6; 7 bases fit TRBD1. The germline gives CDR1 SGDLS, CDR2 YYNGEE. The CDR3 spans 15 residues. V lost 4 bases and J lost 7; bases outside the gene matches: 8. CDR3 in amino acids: CASSPGGQANSPLHF. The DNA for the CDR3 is TGTGCCAGCAGCCCCGGAGGACAGGCGAATTCACCCCTCCACTTT.

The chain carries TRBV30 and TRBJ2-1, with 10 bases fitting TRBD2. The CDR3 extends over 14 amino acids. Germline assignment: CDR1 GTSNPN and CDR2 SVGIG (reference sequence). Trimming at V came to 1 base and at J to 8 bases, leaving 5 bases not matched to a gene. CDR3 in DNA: TGTGCCTGGAGTGATAGCGGGAGGCCAGATGAGCAGTTCTTC. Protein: CAWSDSGRPDEQFF.

For the CDR3, the DNA is TGTGCCTGGAGAGGGGGAGACAGCTCCAACACTGAAGCTTTCTTT. Residues: CAWRGGDSSNTEAFF. The chain joins TRBV30 to TRBJ1-1, with D perhaps TRBD1 (6 bases). This CDR3 has 15 amino acids. The V end was cut by 3 bases, the J end by 2 bases, with 16 bases between. Germline CDR1 and CDR2: GTSNPN and SVGIG (reference sequence).

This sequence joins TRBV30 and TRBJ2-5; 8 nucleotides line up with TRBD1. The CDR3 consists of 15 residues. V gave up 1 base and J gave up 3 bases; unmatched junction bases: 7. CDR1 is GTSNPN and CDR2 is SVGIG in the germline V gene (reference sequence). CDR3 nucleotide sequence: TGTGCCTGGAGTGGCCTGGACAGGGATGAAGAGACCCAGTACTTC. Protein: CAWSGLDRDEETQYF. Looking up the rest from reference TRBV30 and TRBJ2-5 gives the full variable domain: SQTIHQWPATLVQPVGSPLSLECTVEGTSNPNLYWYRQAAGRGLQLLFYSVGIGQISSEVPQNLSASRPQDRQFILSSKKLLLSDSGFYLCAWSGLDRDEETQYFGPGTRLLVL.

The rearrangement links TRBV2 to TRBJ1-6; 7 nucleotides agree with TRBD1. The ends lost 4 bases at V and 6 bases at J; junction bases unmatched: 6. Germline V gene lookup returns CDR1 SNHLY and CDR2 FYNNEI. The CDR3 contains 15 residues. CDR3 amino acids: CASSATGSLNSPLHF. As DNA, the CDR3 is TGTGCCAGCAGTGCGACAGGGAGTCTTAATTCACCCCTCCACTTT.

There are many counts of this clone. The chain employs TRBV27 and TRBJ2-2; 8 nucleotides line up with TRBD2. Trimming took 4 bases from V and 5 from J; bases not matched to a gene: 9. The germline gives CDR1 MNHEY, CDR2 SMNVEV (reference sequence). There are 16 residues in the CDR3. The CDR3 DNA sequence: TGTGCCAGCAGTTACGAGCGGGGGCTGGGGACCGGGGAGCTGTTTTTT. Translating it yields CASSYERGLGTGELFF.

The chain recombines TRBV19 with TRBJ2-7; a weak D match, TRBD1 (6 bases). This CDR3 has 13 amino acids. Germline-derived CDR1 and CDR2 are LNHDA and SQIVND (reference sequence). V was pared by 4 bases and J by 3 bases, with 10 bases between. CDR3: CASSRNRVYEQYF. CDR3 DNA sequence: TGTGCCAGTAGTAGAAACAGGGTCTACGAGCAGTACTTC.

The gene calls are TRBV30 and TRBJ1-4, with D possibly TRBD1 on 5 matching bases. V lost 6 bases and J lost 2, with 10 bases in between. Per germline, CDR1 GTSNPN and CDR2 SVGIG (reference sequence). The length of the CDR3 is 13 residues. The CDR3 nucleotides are TGTGCCTGTGACAGCTCCACTAATGAAAAACTGTTTTTT. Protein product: CACDSSTNEKLFF.

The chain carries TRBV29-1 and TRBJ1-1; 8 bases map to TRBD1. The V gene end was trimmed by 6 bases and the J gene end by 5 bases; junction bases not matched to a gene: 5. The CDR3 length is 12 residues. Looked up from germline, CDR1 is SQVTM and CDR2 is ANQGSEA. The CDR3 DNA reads TGCAGCGTCCGGACAGGGATAACTGAAGCTTTCTTT. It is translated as CSVRTGITEAFF.

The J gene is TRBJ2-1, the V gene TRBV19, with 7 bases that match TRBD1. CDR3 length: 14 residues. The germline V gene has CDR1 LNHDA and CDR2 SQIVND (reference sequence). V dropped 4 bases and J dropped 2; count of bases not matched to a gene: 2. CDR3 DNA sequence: TGTGCCAGTAGTACCGGGACAGCCTACAATGAGCAGTTCTTC. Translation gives CASSTGTAYNEQFF.

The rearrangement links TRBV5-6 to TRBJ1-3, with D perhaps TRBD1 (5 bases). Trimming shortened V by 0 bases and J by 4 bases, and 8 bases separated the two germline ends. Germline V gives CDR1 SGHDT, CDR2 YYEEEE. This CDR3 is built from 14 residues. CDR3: CASSLGQKGNTIYF. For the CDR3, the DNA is TGTGCCAGCAGCTTGGGACAGAAAGGAAACACCATATATTTT.

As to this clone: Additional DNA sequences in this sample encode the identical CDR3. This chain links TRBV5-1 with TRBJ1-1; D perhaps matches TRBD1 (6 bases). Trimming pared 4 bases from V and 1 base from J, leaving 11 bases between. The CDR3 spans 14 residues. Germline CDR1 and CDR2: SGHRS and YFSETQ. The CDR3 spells CASSRGQSNTEAFF. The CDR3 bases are TGCGCCAGCAGCCGTGGACAGTCGAACACTGAAGCTTTCTTT.

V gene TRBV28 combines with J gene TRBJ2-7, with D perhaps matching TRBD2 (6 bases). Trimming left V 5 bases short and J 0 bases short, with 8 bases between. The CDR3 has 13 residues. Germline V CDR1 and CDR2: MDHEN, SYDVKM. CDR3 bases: TGTGCCAGCAGTCGGGGGTCCTCCTACGAGCAGTACTTC. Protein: CASSRGSSYEQYF.

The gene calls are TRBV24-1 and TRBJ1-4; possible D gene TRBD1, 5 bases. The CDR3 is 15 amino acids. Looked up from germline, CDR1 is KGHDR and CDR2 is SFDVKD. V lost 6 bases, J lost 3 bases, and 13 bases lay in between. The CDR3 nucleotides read TGTGCCACCAGTATCGGTGCAGGGTCTAATGAAAAACTGTTTTTT. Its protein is CATSIGAGSNEKLFF.

Here the CDR3 DNA reads TGTGCCAGCAGCCAAGCGGGGGAGGGTCCCGAGCAGTACTTC. It codes for CASSQAGEGPEQYF. The chain couples TRBV14 to TRBJ2-7; 7 bases agree with TRBD2. V trimming: 1 base; J trimming: 6 bases; junction bases outside the gene matches: 6. From germline, CDR1 is SGHDN and CDR2 FVKESK. The CDR3 consists of 14 residues.

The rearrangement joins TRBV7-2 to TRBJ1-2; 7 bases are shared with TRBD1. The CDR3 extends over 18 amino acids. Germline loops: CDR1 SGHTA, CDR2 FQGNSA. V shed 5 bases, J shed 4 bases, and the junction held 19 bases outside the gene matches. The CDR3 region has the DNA TGTGCCAGCAGCCTCGGGAGAAGGGGGCGTCGCCGAGGCTATGGCTACACCTTC. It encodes CASSLGRRGRRRGYGYTF.

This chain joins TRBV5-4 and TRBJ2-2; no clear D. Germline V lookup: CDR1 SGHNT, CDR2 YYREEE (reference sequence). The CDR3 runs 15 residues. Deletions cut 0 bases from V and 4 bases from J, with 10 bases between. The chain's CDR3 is CASSLGAEPTGELFF. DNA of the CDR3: TGTGCCAGCAGCTTGGGGGCAGAACCCACCGGGGAGCTGTTTTTT.

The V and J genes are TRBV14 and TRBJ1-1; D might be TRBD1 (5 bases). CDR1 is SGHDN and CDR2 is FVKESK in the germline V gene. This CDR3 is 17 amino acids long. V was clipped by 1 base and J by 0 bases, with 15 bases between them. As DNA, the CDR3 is TGTGCCAGCAGCCAAGGGCAGGGAGGGATATTGAACACTGAAGCTTTCTTT. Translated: CASSQGQGGILNTEAFF.

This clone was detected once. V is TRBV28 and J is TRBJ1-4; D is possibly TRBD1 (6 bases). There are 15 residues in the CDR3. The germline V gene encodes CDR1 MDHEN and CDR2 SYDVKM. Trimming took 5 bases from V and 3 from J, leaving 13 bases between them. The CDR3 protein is CASSAPRGSNEKLFF. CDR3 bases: TGTGCCAGCAGTGCCCCCAGGGGTTCTAATGAAAAACTGTTTTTT.

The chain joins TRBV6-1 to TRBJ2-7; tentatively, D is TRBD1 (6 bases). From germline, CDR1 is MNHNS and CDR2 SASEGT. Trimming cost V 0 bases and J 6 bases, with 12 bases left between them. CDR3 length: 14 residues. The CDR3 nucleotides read TGTGCCAGCAGTGAAGCGAGAGGACAGAGCGAGCAGTACTTC. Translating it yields CASSEARGQSEQYF.

This chain's CDR3 is CATSRVTGVAGNTIYF. CDR3 in DNA: TGTGCCACCAGCAGAGTGACAGGGGTGGCTGGAAACACCATATATTTT. V and J are TRBV15 and TRBJ1-3; 8 nucleotides align to TRBD1. Germline assignment: CDR1 LNHNV and CDR2 YYDKDF (reference sequence). The CDR3 is 16 residues long. The junction had 4 bases not matched to a gene; V was cut back by 1 base and J by 2 bases.

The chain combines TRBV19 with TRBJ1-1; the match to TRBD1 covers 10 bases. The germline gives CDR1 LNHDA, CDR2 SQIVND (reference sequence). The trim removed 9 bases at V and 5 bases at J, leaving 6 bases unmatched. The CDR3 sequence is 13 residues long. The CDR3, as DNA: TGTGCCAGCGAGGGACAGGGGTCGACTGAAGCTTTCTTT. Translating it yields CASEGQGSTEAFF. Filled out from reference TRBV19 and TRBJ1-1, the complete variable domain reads DGGITQSPKYLFRKEGQNVTLSCEQNLNHDAMYWYRQDPGQGLRLIYYSQIVNDFQKGDIAEGYSVSREKKESFPLTVTSAQKNPTAFYLCASEGQGSTEAFFGQGTRLTVV.